This passage covers 19 T cell receptor beta chains from one sample sequenced in a study of CD8 T cells in ankylosing spondylitis. MiXCR, applied by TCRdb to the 5' RACE reads, yields one record per CDR3 protein. The repertoire has about 340,000 distinct CDR3 sequences, approximately 22% of them found once; the top ten carry around 13%. Material for sequencing was blood, either unsorted or a sorted T cell fraction (not recorded which). All receptors come from a male donor with ankylosing spondylitis or in good health (not recorded which).

This clonotype was detected only a few times. The genes are TRBV3-1 and TRBJ1-4; the D gene is possibly TRBD1 (5 bases). V lost 0 bases and J lost 2, with 13 bases in between. Germline V gene data show CDR1 as LGHDT and CDR2 as YNNKEL (reference sequence). The CDR3 sequence is 17 residues long. CDR3 bases: TGTGCCAGCAGCCAAGAGGGCCCGTGGGGGACTAATGAAAAACTGTTTTTT. It is translated as CASSQEGPWGTNEKLFF.

This clonotype was seen a handful of times. This sequence joins TRBV15 and TRBJ2-5, with D maybe TRBD1 (5 bases). The CDR3 totals 13 residues. V was clipped by 8 bases and J by 0 bases, with 10 bases between them. Germline CDR1 reads LNHNV; CDR2 reads YYDKDF (reference sequence). The CDR3: CATLQGYQETQYF. In nucleotides, the CDR3 is TGTGCCACCCTCCAGGGCTACCAAGAGACCCAGTACTTC.

There are a few counts of this clonotype. The J gene is TRBJ1-6, the V gene TRBV27; D is perhaps TRBD1 (5 bases). The V and J ends lost 7 bases and 6 bases respectively, with 13 bases between them. The CDR3 covers 14 residues. Germline V lookup: CDR1 MNHEY, CDR2 SMNVEV (reference sequence). The CDR3 DNA is TGTGCCAGCACCATCGGGGGGATTAATTCACCCCTCCACTTT. It specifies CASTIGGINSPLHF.

The J gene is TRBJ2-1, the V gene TRBV12-3 or TRBV12-4, with D hard to call. V was trimmed by 5 bases and J by 7 bases, leaving 12 bases between them. The CDR3 has 13 residues. The CDR3 protein is CASSREVRNEQFF. Written as DNA, the CDR3 is TGTGCCAGCAGTCGCGAGGTTAGGAATGAGCAGTTCTTC.

This chain joins TRBV4-2 and TRBJ2-2, with TRBD2 matching over 9 bases. The CDR3 totals 17 residues. J was trimmed by 4 bases and V by 0 bases; bases with no gene match: 6. Germline CDR1 reads LGHNA; CDR2 reads YNFKEQ. CDR3 in DNA: TGTGCCAGCAGCCAAGATATGGCGGGGGGGCCCACCGGGGAGCTGTTTTTT. Its translation is CASSQDMAGGPTGELFF.

The gene calls are TRBV10-2 and TRBJ2-2; 12 positions match TRBD2. The CDR3 sequence is 14 residues long. The V gene end was trimmed by 8 bases and the J gene end by 3 bases; junction bases not matched to a gene: 1. CDR1 and CDR2 from the germline V gene are WSHSY and SAAADI. CDR3 residues: CASLAGGYTGELFF. The CDR3 DNA sequence: TGCGCCAGCCTAGCGGGGGGGTACACCGGGGAGCTGTTTTTT.

The chain's CDR3 is CASSLGQGATEQYF. As DNA, the CDR3 is TGCGCCAGCAGCTTGGGGCAGGGGGCAACCGAGCAGTACTTC. V is TRBV5-1 and J is TRBJ2-7; 8 bases map to TRBD1. V dropped 0 bases and J dropped 6; count of bases not matched to a gene: 5. This CDR3 region has 14 residues. Germline V gives CDR1 SGHRS, CDR2 YFSETQ.

V usage is TRBV12-3 or TRBV12-4 and J usage is TRBJ2-1, with 7 bases that match TRBD1. The CDR3 is 15 residues long. Unmatched junction bases numbered 8, after V lost 3 bases and J lost 6 bases. DNA of the CDR3: TGTGCCAGCAGTTTGGGACAGCAACCCTTCAATGAGCAGTTCTTC. Translating gives CASSLGQQPFNEQFF.

This clonotype was seen a handful of times. The chain carries TRBV20-1 and TRBJ2-7; 8 nucleotides match TRBD2. V lost 0 bases and J lost 2; bases outside the gene matches: 12. Germline V gene lookup returns CDR1 DFQATT and CDR2 SNEGSKA (reference sequence). This CDR3 has 17 amino acids. The CDR3 protein is CSARDLFTSGSPYEQYF. CDR3 DNA: TGCAGTGCTAGAGATCTCTTCACTAGCGGATCACCCTACGAGCAGTACTTC.

J is TRBJ2-3 and V is TRBV12-3 or TRBV12-4; D is unclear. V was pared by 5 bases and J by 3 bases, with 9 bases between. This CDR3 contains 13 residues. This CDR3 is CASSPPWTDTQYF. CDR3 sequence (DNA): TGTGCCAGCAGTCCCCCTTGGACAGATACGCAGTATTTT.

The chain uses TRBV29-1 and TRBJ2-1; the D gene is possibly TRBD2 (6 bases). Germline V gene sequence: CDR1 SQVTM, CDR2 ANQGSEA. Trimming cost V 8 bases and J 0 bases, with 11 bases left between them. The CDR3 is 13 residues long. CDR3 nucleotides: TGCAGCTACCTAGCGAGCTCCTACAATGAGCAGTTCTTC. Its translation is CSYLASSYNEQFF.

The V and J genes are TRBV29-1 and TRBJ2-1; D tentatively reads TRBD1 or TRBD2 (5 bases each). The CDR3 is 15 amino acids. CDR1 is SQVTM, CDR2 ANQGSEA, per germline. Trimming took 3 bases from V and 1 from J, leaving 13 bases between them. CDR3 DNA: TGCAGCGTTGATCGGACGGGGCCGTCCTACAATGAGCAGTTCTTC. Its protein is CSVDRTGPSYNEQFF.

This clonotype has at least ten counts. The chain uses TRBV12-3 or TRBV12-4 and TRBJ2-1; possibly TRBD1 or TRBD2 for D (6 bases each). The CDR3 runs to 12 residues. Trimming stripped 5 bases from V and 5 bases from J, with 7 bases between. CDR3 amino acids: CASSRGDNEQFF. The CDR3 nucleotides read TGTGCCAGCAGTAGGGGGGACAATGAGCAGTTCTTC.

The chain couples TRBV30 to TRBJ2-7, with 10 positions matching TRBD1. Germline V gene data show CDR1 as GTSNPN and CDR2 as SVGIG (reference sequence). The CDR3 contains 13 residues. J was trimmed by 6 bases and V by 4 bases; bases with no gene match: 6. The CDR3 reads CAWTLGQGGEQYF. CDR3 DNA: TGTGCCTGGACCCTCGGACAGGGGGGCGAGCAGTACTTC. Supplemented by reference TRBV30 and TRBJ2-7, the full variable domain reads SQTIHQWPATLVQPVGSPLSLECTVEGTSNPNLYWYRQAAGRGLQLLFYSVGIGQISSEVPQNLSASRPQDRQFILSSKKLLLSDSGFYLCAWTLGQGGEQYFGPGTRLTVT.

The chain employs TRBV20-1 and TRBJ2-7; 7 bases match TRBD1. V lost 0 bases and J lost 3; bases outside the gene matches: 5. Germline lookup yields CDR1 DFQATT and CDR2 SNEGSKA (reference sequence). This CDR3 spans 14 amino acids. The CDR3 sequence is CSARENQGVYEQYF. CDR3 nucleotides: TGCAGTGCTAGAGAGAACCAGGGGGTCTACGAGCAGTACTTC.

J is TRBJ2-7 and V is TRBV18; a weak D match, TRBD1 (5 bases). Germline V lookup: CDR1 KGHSH, CDR2 LQKENI. V dropped 5 bases and J dropped 1 base, with 9 bases sitting between them. The CDR3 sequence is 13 residues long. The CDR3 region is CASSSGHSYEQYF. The CDR3 coding sequence is TGTGCCAGCTCAAGTGGACATTCCTACGAGCAGTACTTC. The variable domain in full, completed from reference TRBV18 and TRBJ2-7, reads NAGVMQNPRHLVRRRGQEARLRCSPMKGHSHVYWYRQLPEEGLKFMVYLQKENIIDESGMPKERFSAEFPKEGPSILRIQQVVRGDSAAYFCASSSGHSYEQYFGPGTRLTVT.

This chain links TRBV11-2 with TRBJ2-5, with TRBD1 as a possible D gene (5 bases). There are 12 residues in the CDR3. Per the germline V gene, CDR1 is SGHAT and CDR2 is FQNNGV. The V gene lost 3 bases and the J gene lost 7 bases, with 9 bases spanning the gap. The CDR3 nucleotides read TGTGCCAGCAGCTTGCCCACAGGGACCCAGTACTTC. Translating gives CASSLPTGTQYF.

Comment on this clonotype: Compared with germline, one end of the junction differs, possibly owing to a read error. The chain couples TRBV20-1 to TRBJ2-7; no definite D call. The CDR3 loop spans 13 amino acids. Germline-derived CDR1 and CDR2 are DFQATT and SNEGSKA (reference sequence). CDR3 sequence: CSAPQPASQLKLF. The CDR3 region has the DNA TGCAGTGCTCCCCAACCAGCCAGTCAATTGAAACTCTTC.

The V gene is TRBV7-9, the J gene TRBJ2-1, with D perhaps matching TRBD1 (5 bases). There are 13 residues in the CDR3. In germline, CDR1 is SEHNR, CDR2 FQNEAQ (reference sequence). The V end was cut by 4 bases, the J end by 8 bases, with 12 bases between. CDR3 protein: CASSSPQGDEQFF. The CDR3 nucleotides are TGTGCCAGCAGCTCGCCGCAGGGCGATGAGCAGTTCTTC.